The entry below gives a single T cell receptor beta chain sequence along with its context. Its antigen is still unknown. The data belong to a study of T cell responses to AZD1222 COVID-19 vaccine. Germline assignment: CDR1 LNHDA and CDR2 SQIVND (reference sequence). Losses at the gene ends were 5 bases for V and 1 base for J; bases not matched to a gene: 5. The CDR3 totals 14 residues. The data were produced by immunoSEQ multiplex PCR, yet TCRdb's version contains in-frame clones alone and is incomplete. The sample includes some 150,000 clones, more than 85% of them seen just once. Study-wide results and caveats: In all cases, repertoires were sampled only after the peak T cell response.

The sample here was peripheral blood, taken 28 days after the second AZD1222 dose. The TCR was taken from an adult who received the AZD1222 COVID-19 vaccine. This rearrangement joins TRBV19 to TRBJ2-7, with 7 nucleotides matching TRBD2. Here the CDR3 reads CASSVAGQSYEQYF. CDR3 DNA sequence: TGTGCCAGTAGTGTAGCGGGCCAATCCTACGAGCAGTACTTC. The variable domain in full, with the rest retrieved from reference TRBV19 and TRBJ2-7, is DGGITQSPKYLFRKEGQNVTLSCEQNLNHDAMYWYRQDPGQGLRLIYYSQIVNDFQKGDIAEGYSVSREKKESFPLTVTSAQKNPTAFYLCASSVAGQSYEQYFGPGTRLTVT.